This T cell receptor (beta chain) was obtained from a study of cytomegalovirus exposure and HLA in healthy donors. The study's findings and limits: The authors judged a highly shared variant cluster likely a sequencing artifact. Some V segments could not be told apart, so they were left out, TRBV6-2 and TRBV6-3 among them.

A multiplex PCR was run with 60 Vbeta primers and 13 Jbeta primers. Here immunoSEQ multiplex PCR was the method, and the copy in TCRdb shows in-frame clones only, minus some. Counted here are about 200,000 clones, roughly 83% occurring once; the ten biggest clones make up around 1.5%. The donors comprised healthy bone marrow donors. Nominal health characterized the donors when sampled, though unrecorded immune exposures were likely. This CDR3 has 15 amino acids. V shed 1 base and J 3 bases; nucleotides not matched to a gene: 3. Germline V CDR1 and CDR2: LGHNA, YNFKEQ. This clone was seen a few times. Its antigen remains unknown.

The V gene is TRBV4-2, the J gene TRBJ2-7; the match to TRBD2 covers 10 bases. Source material: PBMCs. The source of this sequence is a girl aged 10 to 17 in good health and CMV-seronegative. CDR3 protein: CASSQVLAGDYEQYF. The CDR3 bases are TGTGCCAGCAGCCAAGTGCTAGCGGGGGACTACGAGCAGTACTTC.